Sequencing of this TCR beta chain was carried out in a study of response to subunit inactivated influenza vaccine. TCRdb called the RT-PCR reads again in MiXCR, with one record for every CDR3 protein. The data show 630,000 or so distinct CDR3 sequences, 15% to 19% seen once. This clonotype has ten or more counts. Antigen specificity is unknown. One junction end disagrees with the germline gene, perhaps due to a read error. This CDR3 has 15 residues. Germline V gives CDR1 MNHNS, CDR2 SASEGT. Study-level results: Authors suggested seasonal influenza vaccinations each recruit few new T cells.

Sequenced here: PBMCs from blood, sampled about 13 days after vaccination. The TCR was taken from a man aged 45 to 65 who received an inactivated influenza vaccine. J is TRBJ2-7 and V is TRBV6-1; 8 bases agree with TRBD1. This chain's CDR3 is CASREGQGNVYEQYF. The CDR3 nucleotides are TGTGCCAGCAGGGAAGGACAGGGTAATGTCTACGAGCAGTACTTC.